A selection of T cell receptor beta chains follows, all from one sample in a study of shared clonotypes between healthy human individuals. Profiling relied on immunoSEQ multiplex PCR, and the TCRdb table lists in-frame clones only, not all of them. The sample shows almost 750,000 clones, approximately 77% of them seen only once. The specimen was memory CD4+ T cells sorted from blood. These receptors were collected from a woman in her 30s in good health. CDR3s include the opening cysteine and the closing phenylalanine or tryptophan. Fields, in order: V gene, J gene, clone size, D gene, CDR3 DNA, CDR3 protein. A D gene is named only where the DNA matches it firmly. Not all rows give a size; the values are once, few, many and, for expanded clones, a class.

TRBV11-3	TRBJ2-2	-	TRBD1	TGTGCCAGCAGCCCGAGGACAGGGTCGGAGGAGCTGTTTTTT	CASSPRTGSEELFF
TRBV10-2	TRBJ1-1	-	-	TGCGCCAGCAGTGAAGGTTGGGAAACTGAAGCTTTCTTT	CASSEGWETEAFF
TRBV5-1	TRBJ2-1	once	TRBD2	TGCGCCAGCAGCTTGGAGGGACCGGGACTAGCGGTTTACAATGAGCAGTTCTTC	CASSLEGPGLAVYNEQFF
TRBV19	TRBJ2-6	-	TRBD2	TGTGCCAGTAGCAATCCGGGAGGACGCTCTGGGGCCAACGTCCTGACTTTC	CASSNPGGRSGANVLTF
TRBV5-1	TRBJ2-2	-	TRBD2	TGCGCCAGCAGCTCTCCCACTAGCGGATACTACGACACCGGGGAGCTGTTTTTT	CASSSPTSGYYDTGELFF
TRBV19	TRBJ1-1	-	-	TGTGCCAGTAGTTCATACCCCCTTGGGGTGGCCACTGAAGCTTTCTTT	CASSSYPLGVATEAFF
TRBV4-2	TRBJ2-7	-	-	TGTGCCAGCAGCCAAGATCTCCTCTACGAGCAGTACTTC	CASSQDLLYEQYF
TRBV5-1	TRBJ1-2	-	TRBD1	TGCGCCAGCAGCCGAAACCCGGGACAGGGGGCTTATGGCTACACCTTC	CASSRNPGQGAYGYTF
TRBV10-3	TRBJ1-2	-	TRBD1	TGTGCCATCAGGGGACAGACTAACTATGGCTACACCTTC	CAIRGQTNYGYTF
TRBV7-7	TRBJ2-7	-	-	TGTGCCAGCAGCTTAGACGCCTCGGACGAGCAGTACTTC	CASSLDASDEQYF
TRBV6-1	TRBJ1-3	-	-	TGTGCCAGCAGTGAACCCAGCTCTGGAAACACCATATATTTT	CASSEPSSGNTIYF
TRBV23-1	TRBJ2-4	-	-	TGCGCCAGCAGTCAATCGATGGGCCCAAAGTCTGCCAAAAACATTCAGTACTTC	CASSQSMGPKSAKNIQYF
TRBV28	TRBJ2-7	-	-	TGTGCCAGCAGTCTCAGGGCTGGAGAGCAGTACTTC	CASSLRAGEQYF
TRBV7-9	TRBJ2-5	-	-	TGTGCCAGCAGCTTAGCTCAAGAGACCCAGTACTTC	CASSLAQETQYF
TRBV4-1	TRBJ1-4	-	TRBD1	TGCGCCAGCAGCCAAGGGGGGACAGGGGTGGGAAAACTGTTTTTT	CASSQGGTGVGKLFF
TRBV18	TRBJ2-1	few	TRBD1	TGTGCCAGCTCACCCTTCGGGACAGGGGAATCCTACAATGAGCAGTTCTTC	CASSPFGTGESYNEQFF
TRBV15	TRBJ2-2	-	-	TGTGCCACCAGCAGAGACGGGCCGAACACCGGGGAGCTGTTTTTT	CATSRDGPNTGELFF
TRBV28	TRBJ2-5	-	TRBD1	TGTGCCAGCAGCCCGACTACAGGGGGCGGGAGAGAGACCCAGTACTTC	CASSPTTGGGRETQYF
TRBV7-3	TRBJ2-3	-	TRBD1	TGTGCCAGCAGCTTAATGGGACAGGGATACCGGGAGGAAAAGGGAGATACGCAGTATTTT	CASSLMGQGYREEKGDTQYF
TRBV18	TRBJ1-1	-	-	TGTGCCAGCTCACCACCGATTGTAATGAACACTGAAGCTTTCTTT	CASSPPIVMNTEAFF
TRBV29-1	TRBJ2-3	-	-	TGCAGCTTTGCCTTGAGCACAGATACGCAGTATTTT	CSFALSTDTQYF
TRBV9	TRBJ1-1	-	-	TGTGCCAGCAGCTCGGGACACCGCACTGAAGCTTTCTTT	CASSSGHRTEAFF
TRBV4-2	TRBJ2-7	once	-	TGTGCCAGCAGCCAAGATTCTAGCGCCTACGAGCAGTACTTC	CASSQDSSAYEQYF
TRBV27	TRBJ2-1	-	-	TGTGCCAGCAGTTCGGGGGCCCCGGTGTACAATGAGCAGTTCTTC	CASSSGAPVYNEQFF